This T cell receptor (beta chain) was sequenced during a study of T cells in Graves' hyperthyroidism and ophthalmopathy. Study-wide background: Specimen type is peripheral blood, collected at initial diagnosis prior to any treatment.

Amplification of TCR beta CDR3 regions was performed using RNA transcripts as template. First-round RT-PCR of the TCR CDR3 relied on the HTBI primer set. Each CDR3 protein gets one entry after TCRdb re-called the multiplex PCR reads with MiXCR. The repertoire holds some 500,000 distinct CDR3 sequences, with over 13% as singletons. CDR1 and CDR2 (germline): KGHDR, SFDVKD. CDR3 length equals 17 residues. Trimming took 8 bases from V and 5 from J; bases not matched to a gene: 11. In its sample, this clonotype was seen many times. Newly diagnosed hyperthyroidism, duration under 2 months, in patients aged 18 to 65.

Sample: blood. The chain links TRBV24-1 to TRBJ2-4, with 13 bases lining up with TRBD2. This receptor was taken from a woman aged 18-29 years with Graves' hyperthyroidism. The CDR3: CATTQNPGTSGENIQYF. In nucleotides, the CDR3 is TGTGCCACCACCCAGAACCCCGGGACTAGCGGGGAAAACATTCAGTACTTC.